This entry is about one T cell receptor (beta chain). The data were taken from a study of blood T cell repertoires in COVID-19. Study summary: The United States, Italy and Spain provided the acute and convalescent COVID-19 samples. T cells, B-cell-depleted T cells, or PBMCs provided the cDNA or gDNA that served as material.

Authors' data handling: Amplification from reference gene primers served as the basis for estimated nucleated cell counts. The protocol was immunoSEQ multiplex PCR, while the TCRdb copy is restricted to in-frame clones and leaves out a portion. V and J calls and clone size are as listed in that table; D and trimming were resolved from the DNA. The table has 64,000 or so clones, more than 75% seen once. The sequencing sample was made of peripheral blood. This sequence originates from a man aged 80 or over with acute or convalescent COVID-19.

The CDR3 loop reads CASCPGLLSYEQYF. DNA of the CDR3: TGCGCCAGCTGCCCCGGACTCCTCTCCTACGAGCAGTACTTC. This chain links TRBV5-1 with TRBJ2-7; a weak D match, TRBD2 (5 bases). This CDR3 has 14 amino acids. V was shortened by 7 bases and J by 0 bases, with 14 bases between the two germline ends. Germline CDR1 and CDR2: SGHRS and YFSETQ.